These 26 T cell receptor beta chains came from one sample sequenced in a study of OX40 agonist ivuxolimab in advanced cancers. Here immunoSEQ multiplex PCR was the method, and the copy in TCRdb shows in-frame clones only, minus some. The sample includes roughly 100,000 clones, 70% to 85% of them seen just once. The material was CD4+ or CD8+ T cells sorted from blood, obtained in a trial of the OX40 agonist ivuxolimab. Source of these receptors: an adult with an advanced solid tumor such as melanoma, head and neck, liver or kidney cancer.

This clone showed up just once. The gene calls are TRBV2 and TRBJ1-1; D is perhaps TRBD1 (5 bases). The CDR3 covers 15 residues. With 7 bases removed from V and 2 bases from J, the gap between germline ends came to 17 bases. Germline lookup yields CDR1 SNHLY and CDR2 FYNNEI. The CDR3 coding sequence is TGTGCCAGCAAAGGTTTTGGGGGATCTAACACTGAAGCTTTCTTT. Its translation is CASKGFGGSNTEAFF.

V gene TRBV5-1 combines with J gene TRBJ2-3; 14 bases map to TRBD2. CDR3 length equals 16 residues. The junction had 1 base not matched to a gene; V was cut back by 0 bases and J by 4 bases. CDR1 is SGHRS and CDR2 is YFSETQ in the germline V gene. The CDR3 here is CASSLAGLAGADTQYF. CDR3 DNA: TGCGCCAGCAGCTTGGCGGGACTAGCGGGAGCAGATACGCAGTATTTT. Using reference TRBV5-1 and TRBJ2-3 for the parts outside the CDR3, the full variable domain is KAGVTQTPRYLIKTRGQQVTLSCSPISGHRSVSWYQQTPGQGLQFLFEYFSETQRNKGNFPGRFSGRQFSNSRSEMNVSTLELGDSALYLCASSLAGLAGADTQYFGPGTRLTVL.

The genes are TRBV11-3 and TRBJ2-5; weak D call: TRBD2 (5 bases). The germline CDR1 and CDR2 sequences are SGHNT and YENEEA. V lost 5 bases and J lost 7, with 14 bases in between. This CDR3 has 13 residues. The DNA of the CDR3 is TGTGCCAGCAGCCGAGCTACTCGGGGGACCCAGTACTTC. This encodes CASSRATRGTQYF.

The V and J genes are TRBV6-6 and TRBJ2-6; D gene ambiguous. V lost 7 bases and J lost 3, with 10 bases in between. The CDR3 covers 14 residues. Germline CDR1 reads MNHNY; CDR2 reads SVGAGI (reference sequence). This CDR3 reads CASIYTDGANVLTF. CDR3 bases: TGTGCCAGCATCTATACAGATGGGGCCAACGTCCTGACTTTC.

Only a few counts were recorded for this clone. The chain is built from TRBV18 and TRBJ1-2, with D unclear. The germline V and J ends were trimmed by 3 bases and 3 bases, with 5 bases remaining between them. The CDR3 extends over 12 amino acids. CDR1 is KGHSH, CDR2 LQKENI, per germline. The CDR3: CASSPRDYGYTF. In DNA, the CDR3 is TGTGCCAGCTCACCCAGAGACTATGGCTACACCTTC.

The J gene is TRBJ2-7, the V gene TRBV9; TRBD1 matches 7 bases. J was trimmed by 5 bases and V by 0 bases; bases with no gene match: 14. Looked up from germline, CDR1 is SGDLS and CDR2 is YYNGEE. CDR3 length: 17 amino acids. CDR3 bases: TGTGCCAGCAGCGTAGATCCGGGCCAGGGGGTAAGGAACGAGCAGTACTTC. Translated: CASSVDPGQGVRNEQYF.

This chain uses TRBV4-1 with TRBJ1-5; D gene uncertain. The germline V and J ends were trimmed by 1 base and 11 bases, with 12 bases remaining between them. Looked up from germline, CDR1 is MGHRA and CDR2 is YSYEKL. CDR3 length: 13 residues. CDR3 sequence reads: CASSQAALGTQHF. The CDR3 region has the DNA TGCGCCAGCAGCCAAGCGGCCTTGGGGACCCAGCATTTT.

The CDR3 DNA sequence: TGTGCCAGTCGAGGGGACGGCTCTGGAAACACCATATATTTT. Translating gives CASRGDGSGNTIYF. The chain combines TRBV7-2 with TRBJ1-3; D might be TRBD1 (5 bases). V was cut by 9 bases and J by 0 bases, with 12 bases left in between. Germline CDR1 and CDR2: SGHTA and FQGNSA. The CDR3 is 14 residues long. The complete variable domain, with remaining parts taken from reference TRBV7-2 and TRBJ1-3, reads GAGVSQSPSNKVTEKGKDVELRCDPISGHTALYWYRQSLGQGLEFLIYFQGNSAPDKSGLPSDRFSAERTGGSVSTLTIQRTQQEDSAVYLCASRGDGSGNTIYFGEGSWLTVV.

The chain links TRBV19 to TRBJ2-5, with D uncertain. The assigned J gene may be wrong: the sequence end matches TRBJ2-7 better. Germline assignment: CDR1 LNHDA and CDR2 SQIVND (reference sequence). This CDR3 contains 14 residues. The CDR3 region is CASSNDPASYEQYF. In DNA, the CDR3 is TGTGCCAGTAGTAATGATCCGGCCTCCTACGAGCAGTACTTC.

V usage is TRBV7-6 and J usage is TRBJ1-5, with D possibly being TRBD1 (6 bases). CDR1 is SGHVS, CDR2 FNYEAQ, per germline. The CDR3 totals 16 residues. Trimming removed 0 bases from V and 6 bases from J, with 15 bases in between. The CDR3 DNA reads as TGTGCCAGCAGCTTAGCGACGGGGGGCGCGGGTCAGCCCCAGCATTTT. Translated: CASSLATGGAGQPQHF.

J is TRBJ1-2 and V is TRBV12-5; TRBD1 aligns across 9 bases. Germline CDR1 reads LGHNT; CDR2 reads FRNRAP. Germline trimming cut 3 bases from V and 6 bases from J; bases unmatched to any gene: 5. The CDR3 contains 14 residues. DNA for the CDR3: TGTGCTAGTGGTTTAGACAGGGGGTCAAATGGCTACACCTTC. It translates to CASGLDRGSNGYTF. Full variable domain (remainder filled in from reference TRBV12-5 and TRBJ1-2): DARVTQTPRHKVTEMGQEVTMRCQPILGHNTVFWYRQTMMQGLELLAYFRNRAPLDDSGMPKDRFSAEMPDATLATLKIQPSEPRDSAVYFCASGLDRGSNGYTFGSGTRLTVV.

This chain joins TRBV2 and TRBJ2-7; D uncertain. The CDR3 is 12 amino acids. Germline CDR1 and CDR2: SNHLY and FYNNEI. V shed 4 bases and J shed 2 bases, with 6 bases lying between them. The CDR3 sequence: CASSATPYEQYF. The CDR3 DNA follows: TGTGCCAGCAGTGCGACCCCCTACGAGCAGTACTTC.

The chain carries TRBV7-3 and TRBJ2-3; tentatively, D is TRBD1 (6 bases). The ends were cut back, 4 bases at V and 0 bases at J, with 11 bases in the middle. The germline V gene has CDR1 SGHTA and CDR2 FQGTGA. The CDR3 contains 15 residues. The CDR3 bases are TGTGCCAGCAGCTCGGCACAGGGAAGCACAGATACGCAGTATTTT. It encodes CASSSAQGSTDTQYF.

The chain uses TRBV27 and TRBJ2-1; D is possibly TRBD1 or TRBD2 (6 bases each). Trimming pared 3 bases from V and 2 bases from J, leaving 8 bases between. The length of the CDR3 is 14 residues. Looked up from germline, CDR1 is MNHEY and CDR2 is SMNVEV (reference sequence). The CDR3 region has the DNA TGTGCCAGCAGTTTCGGGGGCACCTACAATGAGCAGTTCTTC. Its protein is CASSFGGTYNEQFF.

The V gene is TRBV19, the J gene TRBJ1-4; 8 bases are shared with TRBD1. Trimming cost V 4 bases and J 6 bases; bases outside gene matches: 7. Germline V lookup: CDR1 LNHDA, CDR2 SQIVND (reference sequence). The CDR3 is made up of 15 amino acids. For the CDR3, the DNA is TGTGCCAGTAGTAGTCCAGGACAGGGCCATGAAAAACTGTTTTTT. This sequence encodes CASSSPGQGHEKLFF.

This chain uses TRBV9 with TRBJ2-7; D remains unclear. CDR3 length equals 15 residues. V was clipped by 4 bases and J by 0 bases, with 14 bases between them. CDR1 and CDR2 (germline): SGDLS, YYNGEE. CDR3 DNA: TGTGCCAGCAGCCCCTCGGCGACGAGCTCCTACGAGCAGTACTTC. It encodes CASSPSATSSYEQYF.

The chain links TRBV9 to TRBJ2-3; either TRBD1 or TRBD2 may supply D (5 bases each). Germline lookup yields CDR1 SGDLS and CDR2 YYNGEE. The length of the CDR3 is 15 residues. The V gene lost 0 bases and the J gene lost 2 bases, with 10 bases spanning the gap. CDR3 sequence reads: CASSVEGTFTDTQYF. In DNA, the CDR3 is TGTGCCAGCAGCGTAGAAGGGACCTTCACAGATACGCAGTATTTT.

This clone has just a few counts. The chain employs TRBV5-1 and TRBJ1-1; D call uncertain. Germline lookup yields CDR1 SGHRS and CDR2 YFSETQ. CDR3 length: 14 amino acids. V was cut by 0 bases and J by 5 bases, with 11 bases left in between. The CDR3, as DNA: TGCGCCAGCAGCTTGGGCCGGTTGAGGACTGAAGCTTTCTTT. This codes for CASSLGRLRTEAFF.

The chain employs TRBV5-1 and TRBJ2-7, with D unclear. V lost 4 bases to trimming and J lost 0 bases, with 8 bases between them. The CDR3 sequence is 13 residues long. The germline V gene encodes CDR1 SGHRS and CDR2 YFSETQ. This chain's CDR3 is CASSRLGSYEQYF. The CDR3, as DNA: TGCGCCAGCAGCCGCCTAGGCTCCTACGAGCAGTACTTC.

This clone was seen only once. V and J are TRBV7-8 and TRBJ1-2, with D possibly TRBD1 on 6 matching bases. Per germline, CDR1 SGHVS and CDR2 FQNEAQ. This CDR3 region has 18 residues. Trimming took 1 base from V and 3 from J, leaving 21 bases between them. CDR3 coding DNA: TGTGCCAGCAGCTTAGTCCTAGGTGGACAGACGAACCACTATGGCTACACCTTC. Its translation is CASSLVLGGQTNHYGYTF.

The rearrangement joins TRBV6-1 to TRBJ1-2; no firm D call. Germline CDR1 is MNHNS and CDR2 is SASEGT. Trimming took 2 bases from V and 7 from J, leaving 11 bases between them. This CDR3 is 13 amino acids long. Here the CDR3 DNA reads TGTGCCAGCAGTGAACACCCTTTGGGTGGCTACACCTTC. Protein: CASSEHPLGGYTF.

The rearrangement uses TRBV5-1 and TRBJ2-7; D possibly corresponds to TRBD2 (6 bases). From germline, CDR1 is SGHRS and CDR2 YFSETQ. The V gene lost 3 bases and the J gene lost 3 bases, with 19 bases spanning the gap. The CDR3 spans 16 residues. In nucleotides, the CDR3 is TGCGCCAGCAGCTCCCGGGACTCATATCTAGGCTACGAGCAGTACTTC. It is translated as CASSSRDSYLGYEQYF. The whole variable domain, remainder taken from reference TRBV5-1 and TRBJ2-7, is KAGVTQTPRYLIKTRGQQVTLSCSPISGHRSVSWYQQTPGQGLQFLFEYFSETQRNKGNFPGRFSGRQFSNSRSEMNVSTLELGDSALYLCASSSRDSYLGYEQYFGPGTRLTVT.

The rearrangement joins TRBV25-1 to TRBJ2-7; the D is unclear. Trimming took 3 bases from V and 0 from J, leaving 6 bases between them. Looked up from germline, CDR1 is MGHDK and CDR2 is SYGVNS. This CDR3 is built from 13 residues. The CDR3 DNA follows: TGTGCCAGCAGTGACGACCACTCCTACGAGCAGTACTTC. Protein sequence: CASSDDHSYEQYF.

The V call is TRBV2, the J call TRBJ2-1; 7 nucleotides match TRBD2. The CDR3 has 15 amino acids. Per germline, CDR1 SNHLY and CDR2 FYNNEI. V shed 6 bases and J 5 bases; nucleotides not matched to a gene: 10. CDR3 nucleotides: TGTGCCAGCAGGGGGGGGACCCTCGTCAACAATGAGCAGTTCTTC. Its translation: CASRGGTLVNNEQFF.

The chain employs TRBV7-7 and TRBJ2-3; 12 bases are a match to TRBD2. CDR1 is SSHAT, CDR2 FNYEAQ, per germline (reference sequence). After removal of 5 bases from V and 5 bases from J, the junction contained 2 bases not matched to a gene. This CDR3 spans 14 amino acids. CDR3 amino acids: CASSQGLAGDTQYF. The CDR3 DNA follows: TGTGCCAGCAGCCAGGGACTAGCGGGAGATACGCAGTATTTT.

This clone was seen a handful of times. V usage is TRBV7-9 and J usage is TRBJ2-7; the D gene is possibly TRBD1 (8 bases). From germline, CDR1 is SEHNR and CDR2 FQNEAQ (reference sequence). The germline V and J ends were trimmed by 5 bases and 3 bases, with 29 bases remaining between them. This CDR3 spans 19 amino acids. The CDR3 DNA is TGTGCCAGCAGCAACCCAGGGGGCGCGTACGGGAGGACCCACTACGAGCAGTACTTC. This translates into CASSNPGGAYGRTHYEQYF.